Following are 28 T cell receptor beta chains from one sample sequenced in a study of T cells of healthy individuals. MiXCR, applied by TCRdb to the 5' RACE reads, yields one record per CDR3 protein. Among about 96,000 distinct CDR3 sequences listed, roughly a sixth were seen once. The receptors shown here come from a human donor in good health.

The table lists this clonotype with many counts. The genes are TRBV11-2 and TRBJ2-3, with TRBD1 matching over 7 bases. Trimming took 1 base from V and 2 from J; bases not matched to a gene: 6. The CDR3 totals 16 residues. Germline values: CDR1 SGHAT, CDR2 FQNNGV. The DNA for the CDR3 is TGTGCCAGCAGCTTAGGGATTGACAGGGTCACAGATACGCAGTATTTT. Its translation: CASSLGIDRVTDTQYF.

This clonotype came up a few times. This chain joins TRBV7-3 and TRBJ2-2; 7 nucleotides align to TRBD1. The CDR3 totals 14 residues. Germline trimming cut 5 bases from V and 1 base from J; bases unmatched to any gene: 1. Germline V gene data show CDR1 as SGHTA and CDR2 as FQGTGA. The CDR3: CASSRDRNTGELFF. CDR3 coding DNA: TGTGCCAGCAGCCGGGACAGGAACACCGGGGAGCTGTTTTTT.

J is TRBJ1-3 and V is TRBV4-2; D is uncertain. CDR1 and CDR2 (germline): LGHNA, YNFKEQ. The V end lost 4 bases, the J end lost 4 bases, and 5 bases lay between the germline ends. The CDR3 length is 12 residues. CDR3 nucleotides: TGTGCCAGCAGCCCCGACGGAAACACCATATATTTT. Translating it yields CASSPDGNTIYF.

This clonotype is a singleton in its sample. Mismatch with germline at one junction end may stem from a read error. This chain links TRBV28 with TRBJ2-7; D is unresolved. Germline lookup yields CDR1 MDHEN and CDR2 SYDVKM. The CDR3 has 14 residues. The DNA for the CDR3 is TGTGCCAGCGGTTTAAGCAGGACGGCCTACGAGCAGTACTTC. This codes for CASGLSRTAYEQYF.

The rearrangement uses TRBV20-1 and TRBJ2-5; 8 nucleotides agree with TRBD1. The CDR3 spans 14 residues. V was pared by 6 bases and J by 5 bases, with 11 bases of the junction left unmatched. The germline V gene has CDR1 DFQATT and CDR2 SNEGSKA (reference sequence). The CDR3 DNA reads TGCAGTGCCGCCACAGGGGGAACTCCCGAGACCCAGTACTTC. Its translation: CSAATGGTPETQYF.

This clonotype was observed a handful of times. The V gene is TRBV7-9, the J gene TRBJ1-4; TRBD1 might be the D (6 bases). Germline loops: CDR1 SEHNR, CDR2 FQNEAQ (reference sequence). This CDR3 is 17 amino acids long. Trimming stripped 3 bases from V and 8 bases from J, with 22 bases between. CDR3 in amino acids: CASSFPSAGEVGEKLFF. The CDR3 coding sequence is TGTGCCAGCAGCTTTCCCTCAGCAGGGGAGGTCGGGGAAAAACTGTTTTTT.

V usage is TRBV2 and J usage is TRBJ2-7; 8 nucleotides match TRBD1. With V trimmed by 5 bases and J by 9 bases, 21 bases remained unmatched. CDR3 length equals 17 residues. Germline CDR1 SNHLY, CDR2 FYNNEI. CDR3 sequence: CASSSGLTGTGRELQYF. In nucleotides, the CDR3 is TGTGCCAGCAGTTCCGGGTTAACCGGGACAGGACGGGAATTGCAGTACTTC.

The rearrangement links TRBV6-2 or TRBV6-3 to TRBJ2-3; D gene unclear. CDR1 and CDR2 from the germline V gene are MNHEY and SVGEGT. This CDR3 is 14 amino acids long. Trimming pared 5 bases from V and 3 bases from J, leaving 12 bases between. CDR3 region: CASSDTTTTDTQYF. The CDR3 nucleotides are TGTGCCAGCAGTGACACCACGACAACAGATACGCAGTATTTT.

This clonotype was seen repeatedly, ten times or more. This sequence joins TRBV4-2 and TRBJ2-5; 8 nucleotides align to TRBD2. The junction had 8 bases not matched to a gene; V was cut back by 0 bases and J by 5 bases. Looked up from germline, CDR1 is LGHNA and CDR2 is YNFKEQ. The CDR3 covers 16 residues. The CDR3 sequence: CASSQDSGEAGETQYF. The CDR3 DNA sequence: TGTGCCAGCAGCCAAGATAGCGGGGAGGCTGGGGAGACCCAGTACTTC.

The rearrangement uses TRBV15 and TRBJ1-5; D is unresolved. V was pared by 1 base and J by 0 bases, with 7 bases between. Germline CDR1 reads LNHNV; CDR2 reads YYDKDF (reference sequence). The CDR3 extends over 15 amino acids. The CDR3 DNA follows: TGTGCCACCAGCAGAGGCCACACTAGCAATCAGCCCCAGCATTTT. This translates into CATSRGHTSNQPQHF. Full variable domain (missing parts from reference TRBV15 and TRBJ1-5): DAMVIQNPRYQVTQFGKPVTLSCSQTLNHNVMYWYQQKSSQAPKLLFHYYDKDFNNEADTPDNFQSRRPNTSFCFLDIRSPGLGDTAMYLCATSRGHTSNQPQHFGDGTRLSIL.

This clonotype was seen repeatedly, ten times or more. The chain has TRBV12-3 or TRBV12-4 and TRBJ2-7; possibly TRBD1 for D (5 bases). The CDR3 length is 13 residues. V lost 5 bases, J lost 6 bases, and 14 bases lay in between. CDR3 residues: CASSTNQGTEQYF. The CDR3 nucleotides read TGTGCCAGCAGTACGAACCAGGGAACCGAGCAGTACTTC.

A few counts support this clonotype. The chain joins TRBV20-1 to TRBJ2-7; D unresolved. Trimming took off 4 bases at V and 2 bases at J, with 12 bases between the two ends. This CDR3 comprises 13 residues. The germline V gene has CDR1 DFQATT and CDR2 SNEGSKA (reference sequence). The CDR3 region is CSATGSPTYEQYF. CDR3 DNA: TGCAGTGCTACTGGTAGCCCGACCTACGAGCAGTACTTC.

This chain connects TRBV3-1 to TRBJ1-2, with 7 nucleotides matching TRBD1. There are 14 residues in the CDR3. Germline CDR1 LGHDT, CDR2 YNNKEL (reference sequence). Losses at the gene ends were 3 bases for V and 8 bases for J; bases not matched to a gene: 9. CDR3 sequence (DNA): TGTGCCAGCAGCCAGTCCCAGGGGGTGGGCGGCTACACCTTC. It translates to CASSQSQGVGGYTF.

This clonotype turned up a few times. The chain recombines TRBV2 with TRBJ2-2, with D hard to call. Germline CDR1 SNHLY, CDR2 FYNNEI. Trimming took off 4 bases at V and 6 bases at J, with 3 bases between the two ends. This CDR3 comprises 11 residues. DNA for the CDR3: TGTGCCAGCAGTGGTGCCGGGGAGCTGTTTTTT. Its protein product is CASSGAGELFF. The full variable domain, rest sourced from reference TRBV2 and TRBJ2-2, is EPEVTQTPSHQVTQMGQEVILRCVPISNHLYFYWYRQILGQKVEFLVSFYNNEISEKSEIFDDQFSVERPDGSNFTLKIRSTKLEDSAMYFCASSGAGELFFGEGSRLTVL.

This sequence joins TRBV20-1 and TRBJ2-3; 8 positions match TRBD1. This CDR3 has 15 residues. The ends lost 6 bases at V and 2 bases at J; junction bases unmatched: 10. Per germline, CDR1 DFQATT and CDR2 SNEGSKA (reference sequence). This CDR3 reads CSAGQRTGSTDTQYF. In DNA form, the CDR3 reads TGCAGTGCGGGCCAAAGGACAGGGTCCACAGATACGCAGTATTTT.

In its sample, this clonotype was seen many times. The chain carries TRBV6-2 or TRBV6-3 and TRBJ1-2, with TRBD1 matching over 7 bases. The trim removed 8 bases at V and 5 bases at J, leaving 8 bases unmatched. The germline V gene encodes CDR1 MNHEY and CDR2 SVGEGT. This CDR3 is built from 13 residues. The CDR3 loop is CASRPGQPYGYTF. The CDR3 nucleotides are TGTGCCAGCCGCCCGGGACAGCCGTATGGCTACACCTTC.

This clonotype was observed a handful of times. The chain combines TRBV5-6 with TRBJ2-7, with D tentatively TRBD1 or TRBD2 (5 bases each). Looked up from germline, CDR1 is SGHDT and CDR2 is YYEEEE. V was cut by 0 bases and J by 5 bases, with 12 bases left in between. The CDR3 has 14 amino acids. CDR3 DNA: TGTGCCAGCAGCTTGGCGGGGCTAGGCGACGAGCAGTACTTC. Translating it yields CASSLAGLGDEQYF.

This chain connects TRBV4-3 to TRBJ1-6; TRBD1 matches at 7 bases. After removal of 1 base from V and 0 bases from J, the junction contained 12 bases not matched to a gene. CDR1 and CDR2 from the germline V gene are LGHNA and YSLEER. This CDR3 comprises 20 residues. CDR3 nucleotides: TGCGCCAGCAGCCAAGCCCCCTTGACAGGGCGGAGCTCCTATAATTCACCCCTCCACTTT. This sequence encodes CASSQAPLTGRSSYNSPLHF.

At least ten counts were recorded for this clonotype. This chain's CDR3 is CSAMGIDTGELFF. CDR3 bases: TGCAGTGCTATGGGGATCGACACCGGGGAGCTGTTTTTT. The chain combines TRBV20-1 with TRBJ2-2; the D is unclear. The CDR3 covers 13 residues. Germline CDR1 and CDR2: DFQATT and SNEGSKA (reference sequence). V lost 4 bases, J lost 3 bases, and 9 bases lay in between.

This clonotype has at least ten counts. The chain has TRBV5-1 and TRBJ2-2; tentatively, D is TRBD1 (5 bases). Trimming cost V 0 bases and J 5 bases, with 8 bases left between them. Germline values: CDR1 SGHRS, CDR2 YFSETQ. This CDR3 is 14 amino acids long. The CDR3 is CASSLDRPTGELFF. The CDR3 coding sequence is TGCGCCAGCAGCTTGGACAGGCCGACCGGGGAGCTGTTTTTT.

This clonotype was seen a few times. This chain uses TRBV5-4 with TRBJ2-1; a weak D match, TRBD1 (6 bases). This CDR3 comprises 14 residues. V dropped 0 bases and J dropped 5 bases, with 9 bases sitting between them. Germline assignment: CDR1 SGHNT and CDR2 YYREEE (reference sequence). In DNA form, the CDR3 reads TGTGCCAGCAGCTTGGATCCAGGGGACAATGAGCAGTTCTTC. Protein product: CASSLDPGDNEQFF.

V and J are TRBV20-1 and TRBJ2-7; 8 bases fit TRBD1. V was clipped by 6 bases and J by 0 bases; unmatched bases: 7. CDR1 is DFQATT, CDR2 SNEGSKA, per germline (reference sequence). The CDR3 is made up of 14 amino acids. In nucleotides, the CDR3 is TGCAGTGCAGAGCAGGACAGGGTCTCCTACGAGCAGTACTTC. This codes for CSAEQDRVSYEQYF.

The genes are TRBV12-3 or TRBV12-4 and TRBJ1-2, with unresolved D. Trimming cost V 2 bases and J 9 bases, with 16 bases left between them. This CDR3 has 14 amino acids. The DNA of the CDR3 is TGTGCCAGCAGTTTATCAGAAGTGGGGTGGCGCTACACCTTC. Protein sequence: CASSLSEVGWRYTF.

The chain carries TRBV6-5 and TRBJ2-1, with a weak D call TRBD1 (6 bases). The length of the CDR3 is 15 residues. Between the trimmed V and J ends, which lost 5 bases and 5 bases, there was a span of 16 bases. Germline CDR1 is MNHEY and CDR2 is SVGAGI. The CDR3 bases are TGTGCCAGCAGTAACGAGGGGGTCGTCCACAATGAGCAGTTCTTC. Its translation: CASSNEGVVHNEQFF.

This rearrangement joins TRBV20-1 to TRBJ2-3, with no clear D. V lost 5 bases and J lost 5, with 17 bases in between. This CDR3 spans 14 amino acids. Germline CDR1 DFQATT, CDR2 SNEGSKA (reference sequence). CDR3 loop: CSAEDQSYIDTQYF. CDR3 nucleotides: TGCAGTGCTGAAGACCAGAGCTACATAGATACGCAGTATTTT.

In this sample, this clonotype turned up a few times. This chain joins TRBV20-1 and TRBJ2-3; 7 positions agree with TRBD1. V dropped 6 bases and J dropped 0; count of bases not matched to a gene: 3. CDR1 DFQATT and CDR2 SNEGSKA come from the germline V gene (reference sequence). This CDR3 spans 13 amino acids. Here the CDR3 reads CSALDRSTDTQYF. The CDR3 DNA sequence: TGCAGTGCACTGGACAGGAGCACAGATACGCAGTATTTT.

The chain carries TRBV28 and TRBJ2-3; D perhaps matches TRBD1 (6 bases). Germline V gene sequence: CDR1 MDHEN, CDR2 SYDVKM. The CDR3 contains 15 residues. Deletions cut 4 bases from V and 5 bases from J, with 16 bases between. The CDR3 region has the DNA TGTGCCAGCAGTTATCAACAGGGTGGGGGAGATACGCAGTATTTT. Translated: CASSYQQGGGDTQYF. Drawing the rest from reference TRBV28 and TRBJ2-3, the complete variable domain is DVKVTQSSRYLVKRTGEKVFLECVQDMDHENMFWYRQDPGLGLRLIYFSYDVKMKEKGDIPEGYSVSREKKERFSLILESASTNQTSMYLCASSYQQGGGDTQYFGPGTRLTVL.

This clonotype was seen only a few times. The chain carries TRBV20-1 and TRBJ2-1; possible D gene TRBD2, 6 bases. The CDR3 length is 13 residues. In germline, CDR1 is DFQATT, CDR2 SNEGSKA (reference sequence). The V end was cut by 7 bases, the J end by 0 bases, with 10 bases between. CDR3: CSDSTSSYNEQFF. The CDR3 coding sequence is TGCAGTGATTCGACTAGCTCCTACAATGAGCAGTTCTTC.